The rows below give T cell receptor beta chains drawn from one sample of a study of blood T cells in healthy people across ages. MiXCR, run by TCRdb on the 5' RACE reads, gives a single entry per CDR3 protein. The repertoire holds hundreds of thousands of distinct CDR3 sequences, with 20% to 25% as singletons. These records were also assigned to another study, of T cells of mothers and their children.

Sequencing input: blood. All receptors come from a boy between 5 and 17 years old in good health. Both conserved end residues are part of each CDR3. Each record gives: clone size, V gene, J gene, CDR3 protein. Expanded clones are given a class, and other clones once, few, many or no size at all.

NA	TRBV29-1	TRBJ2-5	CSVDRDRETEPETQYF
NA	TRBV5-1	TRBJ2-5	CASSLGRQGRKQETQYF
NA	TRBV5-1	TRBJ2-7	CASSPWTGPNSYEQYF
NA	TRBV20-1	TRBJ1-6	CSAAQDRDSPLHF
few	TRBV7-2	TRBJ1-2	CASSWGRNYGYTF
few	TRBV7-2	TRBJ1-1	CASSLAGVMNTEAFF
NA	TRBV19	TRBJ1-1	CASSTNGQGEAFF
few	TRBV29-1	TRBJ2-5	CSVSEGGTQYF
few	TRBV10-3	TRBJ2-2	CAIRTGTGNTGELFF
few	TRBV2	TRBJ1-1	CASLVGGQEAFF
few	TRBV24-1	TRBJ1-2	CATRGTNYGYTF
few	TRBV5-1	TRBJ2-7	CASRNSGGPSEQYF
NA	TRBV6-2/TRBV6-3	TRBJ2-7	CASQLAGERTYEQYF
NA	TRBV7-2	TRBJ1-4	CASSFNRGANEKLFF
NA	TRBV20-1	TRBJ2-7	CSAERGVVYEQYF
few	TRBV4-3	TRBJ2-7	CASSQWTGGSYEQYF
NA	TRBV25-1	TRBJ2-1	CASSEYRTSGNEQFF
NA	TRBV29-1	TRBJ2-5	CSVGGLVRETQYF
few	TRBV9	TRBJ1-2	CASSKGSYGYTF
few	TRBV27	TRBJ2-7	CASSFRAGEQYF
NA	TRBV7-9	TRBJ1-2	CASSLDDRVYGYTF
NA	TRBV27	NA	CASSLSDRGRDRHEQYF
many	TRBV7-8	TRBJ1-4	CASSLAGEANEKLFF
few	TRBV12-3/TRBV12-4	TRBJ1-4	CASSLTPGTANEKLFF
few	TRBV6-6	TRBJ1-1	CASSFSDTEAFF
few	TRBV6-6	TRBJ2-5	CASSYSYVGTAYQETQYF
NA	TRBV11-2	TRBJ2-1	CASSMSYNEQFF
NA	TRBV7-6	NA	CASSARQGAYEQYF
few	TRBV7-6	NA	CASSLVPGSSNEQFF
NA	TRBV7-8	NA	CASSLGQSYAETQYF